This TCR beta chain comes out of a study of metastatic and nonmetastatic thyroid tumors. The wider study: Across blood and tumor or nodule tissue, repertoires from malignant and benign thyroid patients were compared with one another.

Germline V gene sequence: CDR1 MDHEN, CDR2 SYDVKM. The CDR3 runs to 19 residues. V lost 5 bases to trimming and J lost 4 bases; unmatched junction nucleotides: 17. At least ten counts were recorded for this clone. Each patient came to thyroid surgery without any prior treatment (of any kind). TCRdb reassembled clones from the PCR reads with MiXCR. Of almost 25,000 clones listed, around an eighth were seen once; the top ten hold roughly an eighth. The J gene is TRBJ2-2, the V gene TRBV28, with TRBD2 identical over 9 bases. Material for sequencing was blood. This TCR came from a female donor with papillary thyroid cancer or a benign thyroid nodule (not recorded which). Some clones in this sample may be carry-over from other donors' samples. The DNA for the CDR3 is TGTGCCAGCAGTCCGACCGTCCAGGCTAGCGGGATAAGCACCGGGGAGCTGTTTTTT. Residues: CASSPTVQASGISTGELFF. Looking up the rest from reference TRBV28 and TRBJ2-2 gives the full variable domain: DVKVTQSSRYLVKRTGEKVFLECVQDMDHENMFWYRQDPGLGLRLIYFSYDVKMKEKGDIPEGYSVSREKKERFSLILESASTNQTSMYLCASSPTVQASGISTGELFFGEGSRLTVL.